This T cell receptor beta chain was identified during a study of Graves' ophthalmopathy and Graves' hyperthyroidism. Study results and caveats: The model forecast ophthalmopathy progression, reaching under 71% sensitivity and around 72% specificity.

This clonotype showed up many times. The antigen is undetermined. Ophthalmopathy donors were characterized by moderate-to-severe activity, CAS of at least 3, NOSPECS of at least 4, and duration under 3 months. No donor had other autoimmune disease, uncontrolled infection, pregnancy or lactation. The authors used Ficoll-Paque density gradient centrifugation to separate PBMCs. The input was 8.5 to 10 ml of fresh peripheral blood. CDR1 and CDR2 from the germline V gene are SGHTA and FQGNSA. V was clipped by 4 bases and J by 0 bases, with 12 bases between them. There are 15 residues in the CDR3. The authors amplified TCR beta CDR3 regions, and they did so from RNA transcripts for repertoire sequencing. RT-PCR in the first round used HTBI primers; a second-round multiplex PCR followed. TCRdb re-called the multiplex PCR reads with MiXCR, one entry per CDR3 protein. The table lists about 410,000 distinct CDR3 sequences, around 16% of them singletons.

This chain joins TRBV7-2 and TRBJ1-1; D perhaps matches TRBD1 (6 bases). Sample: peripheral blood. This TCR was recovered from a woman aged 18-30 years with Graves' ophthalmopathy. In DNA form, the CDR3 reads TGTGCCAGCAGCTCAGGGACACCAATGAACACTGAAGCTTTCTTT. It encodes CASSSGTPMNTEAFF.